This TCR delta chain originates from a study of gammadelta T cells in human blood (dated by TCRdb to 2018 to 2021). What the study reported, not specific to this receptor: According to the study, polyclonal expansion of innate gamma-delta T cells immediately after birth appeared to be driven by microbial exposure.

Inclusive of the bounding cysteine and phenylalanine, the CDR3 is 22 residues long. The retained sequence is limited to the CDR3, 66 bases, with the frame set at the first base. CDR1 and CDR2 were assigned from the germline V gene as GEAIGNYY and EKD. The junction shows trimming of 3 bases on V and 0 bases on J, and the gene matches do not reach 23 bases of it. A note on this clone: What antigen it recognizes has not been identified. No per-base quality is available; no much larger clone lies one base away.

Libraries were built with RT-PCR. TCRdb names Illumina MiSeq as the instrument used. Clone calls in TCRdb were regenerated from the public reads with CATT, after which identical DNA sequences shared one row. The sample table contains more than 900 delta-chain clones; only one count was recorded for approximately 8% of them. The ten largest clones capture around a tenth of the sample. The rearrangement combines TRDV2 with TRDJ1; TRDD3 aligns with 11 central bases. Material: non-Vgamma9Vdelta2 gamma-delta T cells from adult blood. This clonotype originated in a human donor. The CDR3 region: CACDAIVSYWGIGLGHTDKLIF. The nucleotide sequence reads TGTGCCTGTGACGCTATTGTCTCGTACTGGGGGATAGGGTTGGGCCACACCGATAAACTCATCTTT.